Listed here is a single TCR beta chain. Those who participated ranged in age from roughly 18 to 90 years and resided in under 25 US areas. Participants' reported clinical history set cohort assignment. The record originates from a study of blood T cell repertoires in COVID-19. The V gene lost 1 base and the J gene lost 2 bases, with 9 bases spanning the gap. The length of the CDR3 is 14 residues. The V gene's germline CDR1 is SEHNR and CDR2 FQNEAQ (reference sequence). Sequencing was performed with immunoSEQ multiplex PCR; in TCRdb, only in-frame clones are kept and a portion is missing. The sample holds approximately 470,000 clones, roughly nine tenths seen once.

The V call is TRBV7-9, the J call TRBJ2-7; D is perhaps TRBD2 (5 bases). The clonotype originates from a young woman who had recovered from COVID-19. Sequenced input: PBMCs or T cells enriched from blood (not recorded which). CDR3 nucleotides: TGTGCCAGCAGCTTAGGAGGGAAAGCCTACGAGCAGTACTTC. Its protein is CASSLGGKAYEQYF.